These 23 T cell receptor beta chains were sequenced from one sample in a study of blood T cells in healthy people across ages. Primed by a sample-barcoded 5' primer and a J-beta primer mix, a second PCR proceeded for about 6 to 11 cycles. MiXCR, applied by TCRdb to the 5' RACE reads, yields one record per CDR3 protein. Of 750,000 to 1,000,000 distinct CDR3 sequences in the sample, around 29% are singletons; the top ten hold roughly 10%. The same sample was also used in a study of T cells of mothers and their children.

The sequenced sample consisted of blood. The receptor source for this set is a woman aged 40 to 55 in good health.

This clonotype came up many times. The V gene is TRBV24-1, the J gene TRBJ2-1; tentative D call: TRBD1 (5 bases). CDR1 is KGHDR, CDR2 SFDVKD, per germline. The CDR3 runs 16 residues. Deletions cut 10 bases from V and 0 bases from J, with 18 bases between. CDR3 nucleotide sequence: TGTGCCACAAGTCGAGACAGTGACTCCTCCTACAATGAGCAGTTCTTC. Its translation: CATSRDSDSSYNEQFF.

This clonotype was observed at least ten times. This chain joins TRBV4-3 and TRBJ2-5, with D perhaps matching TRBD1 (6 bases). The CDR3 spans 15 residues. V gave up 1 base and J gave up 2 bases, with 11 bases separating them. The germline CDR1 and CDR2 sequences are LGHNA and YSLEER. The CDR3 loop reads CASSQAGQPQETQYF. The CDR3 nucleotides read TGCGCCAGCAGCCAAGCCGGACAGCCGCAAGAGACCCAGTACTTC.

The chain uses TRBV7-8 and TRBJ2-5, with D uncertain. The germline V gene encodes CDR1 SGHVS and CDR2 FQNEAQ. The ends were cut back, 1 base at V and 11 bases at J, with 14 bases in the middle. The CDR3 spans 13 residues. Here the CDR3 DNA reads TGTGCCAGCAGCTTAGGACTTTCCTACGGGCAGTACTTC. Encoded protein: CASSLGLSYGQYF.

The chain combines TRBV28 with TRBJ1-2; D gene ambiguous. The germline V gene has CDR1 MDHEN and CDR2 SYDVKM. Trimming left V 6 bases short and J 0 bases short, with 11 bases between. The CDR3 totals 14 residues. CDR3 in amino acids: CASSQGRPNYGYTF. CDR3 coding DNA: TGTGCCAGCAGCCAAGGAAGACCTAACTATGGCTACACCTTC.

V is TRBV5-1 and J is TRBJ2-3; D is uncertain. The CDR3 loop spans 14 amino acids. Germline values: CDR1 SGHRS, CDR2 YFSETQ. V dropped 4 bases and J dropped 4 bases, with 13 bases sitting between them. The CDR3 spells CASSPEAQSDTQYF. The CDR3 DNA is TGCGCCAGCAGCCCTGAAGCCCAATCAGATACGCAGTATTTT.

This clonotype was seen at least ten times. The rearrangement links TRBV5-1 to TRBJ1-2; D unresolved. Germline CDR1 and CDR2: SGHRS and YFSETQ. The CDR3 is 15 amino acids. Trimming removed 5 bases at V and 3 bases at J, with 17 bases between. CDR3 protein: CASSEGNARDYGYTF. Here the CDR3 DNA reads TGCGCCAGCAGTGAAGGGAACGCGAGGGACTATGGCTACACCTTC.

The CDR3 spells CASSTIQGGIAFF. The CDR3 DNA follows: TGTGCCAGCAGCACCATACAGGGAGGGATCGCTTTCTTT. The chain links TRBV28 to TRBJ1-1, with a weak D call TRBD1 (6 bases). In germline, CDR1 is MDHEN, CDR2 SYDVKM. The CDR3 has 13 residues. V dropped 6 bases and J dropped 11 bases, with 19 bases sitting between them.

Many counts were recorded for this clonotype. A read error may produce the germline difference seen at one junction end. The chain uses TRBV7-9 and TRBJ2-7; TRBD1 aligns across 9 bases. This CDR3 contains 16 residues. Germline V gene sequence: CDR1 SEHNR, CDR2 FQNEAQ (reference sequence). The CDR3 protein is CASNLQVGQGTYEQYF. In DNA form, the CDR3 reads TGTGCCAGCAACTTACAGGTGGGACAGGGAACCTACGAGCAGTACTTC. Combining the CDR3 with reference TRBV7-9 and TRBJ2-7 gives the whole variable domain DTGVSQNPRHKITKRGQNVTFRCDPISEHNRLYWYRQTLGQGPEFLTYFQNEAQLEKSRLLSDRFSAERPKGSFSTLEIQRTEQGDSAMYLCASNLQVGQGTYEQYFGPGTRLTVT.

The J gene is TRBJ2-3, the V gene TRBV12-3 or TRBV12-4; a possible D gene is TRBD2 (6 bases). This CDR3 region has 17 residues. V was trimmed by 9 bases and J by 0 bases, leaving 22 bases between them. Written as DNA, the CDR3 is TGTGCCAGTTCCGGGGTAGCGGCGGGGTTCAGCACAGATACGCAGTATTTT. Translating gives CASSGVAAGFSTDTQYF.

This clonotype was seen a few times. The rearrangement uses TRBV6-5 and TRBJ1-2; tentatively, D is TRBD1 (5 bases). Trimming pared 0 bases from V and 4 bases from J, leaving 18 bases between. The CDR3 runs to 17 residues. Germline V gives CDR1 MNHEY, CDR2 SVGAGI. In nucleotides, the CDR3 is TGTGCCAGCAGTTACTCCAGACCGGGACCGAAAGTCTATGGCTACACCTTC. Its translation is CASSYSRPGPKVYGYTF.

This clonotype was detected a few times. The J gene is TRBJ1-2, the V gene TRBV25-1, with D maybe TRBD1 (5 bases). The CDR3 totals 13 residues. The germline V and J ends were trimmed by 3 bases and 5 bases, with 10 bases remaining between them. The germline gives CDR1 MGHDK, CDR2 SYGVNS. For the CDR3, the DNA is TGTGCCAGCAGTGATGGGGCCTTTTATGGCTACACCTTC. Amino acids: CASSDGAFYGYTF.

J is TRBJ1-1 and V is TRBV7-6; TRBD1 agrees at 9 bases. The ends lost 5 bases at V and 5 bases at J; junction bases unmatched: 9. Looked up from germline, CDR1 is SGHVS and CDR2 is FNYEAQ. The CDR3 covers 15 residues. The chain's CDR3 is CASSREGTGRTEAFF. The CDR3 DNA is TGTGCCAGCAGCCGTGAAGGGACAGGGAGGACTGAAGCTTTCTTT. Complete variable domain (other parts from reference TRBV7-6 and TRBJ1-1): GAGVSQSPRYKVTKRGQDVALRCDPISGHVSLYWYRQALGQGPEFLTYFNYEAQQDKSGLPNDRFSAERPEGSISTLTIQRTEQRDSAMYRCASSREGTGRTEAFFGQGTRLTVV.

Points on this clonotype: A much more abundant neighbour one base away suggests this may be a read error. The CDR3 sequence is CSVEERGQGGREQYF. DNA for the CDR3: TGCAGCGTTGAAGAGCGGGGACAGGGAGGTCGGGAGCAGTACTTC. The V call is TRBV29-1, the J call TRBJ2-7, with 9 bases matching TRBD1. The CDR3 spans 15 residues. Trimming cost V 0 bases and J 7 bases; bases outside gene matches: 10. Germline V lookup: CDR1 SQVTM, CDR2 ANQGSEA.

This chain links TRBV4-2 with TRBJ1-5; the D gene is possibly TRBD1 (6 bases). The CDR3 totals 15 residues. The V gene lost 0 bases and the J gene lost 3 bases, with 9 bases spanning the gap. Germline V gene sequence: CDR1 LGHNA, CDR2 YNFKEQ. CDR3 nucleotide sequence: TGTGCCAGCAGCCAAGAATCAGGGGCCAATCAGCCCCAGCATTTT. It is translated as CASSQESGANQPQHF.

V usage is TRBV12-3 or TRBV12-4 and J usage is TRBJ1-2; D ambiguous. The CDR3 sequence is 13 residues long. The V end was cut by 2 bases, the J end by 4 bases, with 8 bases between. The CDR3 spells CASSLWQSYGYTF. DNA for the CDR3: TGTGCCAGCAGTTTATGGCAGTCCTATGGCTACACCTTC.

In its sample, this clonotype was seen a few times. The CDR3 spells CASSLWPAGGSYEQYF. The CDR3 region has the DNA TGTGCCAGCAGTTTATGGCCAGCGGGGGGTTCCTACGAGCAGTACTTC. This chain links TRBV28 with TRBJ2-7; 9 bases match TRBD2. Trimming took 0 bases from V and 1 from J; bases not matched to a gene: 4. Germline V lookup: CDR1 MDHEN, CDR2 SYDVKM. CDR3 length equals 16 residues.

This sequence joins TRBV5-1 and TRBJ2-1, with 7 bases aligning to TRBD2. Looked up from germline, CDR1 is SGHRS and CDR2 is YFSETQ. The CDR3 totals 14 residues. V gave up 4 bases and J gave up 7 bases; unmatched junction bases: 8. The CDR3 loop reads CASSGLAEGNEQFF. The CDR3 bases are TGCGCCAGCAGCGGCCTAGCGGAGGGGAATGAGCAGTTCTTC. Looking up the rest from reference TRBV5-1 and TRBJ2-1 gives the full variable domain: KAGVTQTPRYLIKTRGQQVTLSCSPISGHRSVSWYQQTPGQGLQFLFEYFSETQRNKGNFPGRFSGRQFSNSRSEMNVSTLELGDSALYLCASSGLAEGNEQFFGPGTRLTVL.

The rearrangement links TRBV6-2 or TRBV6-3 to TRBJ2-5, with no clear D. This CDR3 has 14 residues. Germline CDR1 reads MNHEY; CDR2 reads SVGEGT. Trimming took 3 bases from V and 1 from J, leaving 9 bases between them. The DNA of the CDR3 is TGTGCCAGCAGTTATGAGGATCGCCAAGAGACCCAGTACTTC. Its translation: CASSYEDRQETQYF.

This chain connects TRBV20-1 to TRBJ1-1, with TRBD1 as a possible D gene (6 bases). The length of the CDR3 is 15 residues. Trimming pared 4 bases from V and 4 bases from J, leaving 19 bases between. Germline assignment: CDR1 DFQATT and CDR2 SNEGSKA (reference sequence). CDR3 DNA: TGCAGTGCTACTCGGGACACTCAAACAGTCACTGAAGCTTTCTTT. It is translated as CSATRDTQTVTEAFF.

The sample holds a few counts of this clonotype. The rearrangement uses TRBV20-1 and TRBJ2-5; 10 nucleotides match TRBD2. Near its end, the DNA agrees better with TRBJ2-7, so the J call may be wrong. This CDR3 region has 15 residues. Germline V lookup: CDR1 DFQATT, CDR2 SNEGSKA (reference sequence). The DNA of the CDR3 is TGCAGTGCTAGAGATGTTAGCGGGGGGTTGTACGAGCAGTACTTC. This gives the protein CSARDVSGGLYEQYF.

This clonotype was observed at least ten times. The V call is TRBV7-2, the J call TRBJ2-7, with no clear D. Germline V gene data show CDR1 as SGHTA and CDR2 as FQGNSA. The germline V and J ends were trimmed by 6 bases and 0 bases, with 9 bases remaining between them. The length of the CDR3 is 13 residues. The CDR3 loop reads CASSPGVSYEQYF. The DNA for the CDR3 is TGTGCCAGCAGTCCCGGAGTCTCCTACGAGCAGTACTTC.

This clonotype was observed many times. The rearrangement uses TRBV12-3 or TRBV12-4 and TRBJ2-7; tentatively, D is TRBD1 (6 bases). This CDR3 comprises 12 residues. V was cut by 7 bases and J by 6 bases, with 13 bases left in between. CDR3 sequence (DNA): TGTGCCAGCACTACTACAGGGCCCGAGCAGTACTTC. Translating gives CASTTTGPEQYF.

The CDR3, as DNA: TGTGCCAGCAGTGCCCTATTTCGCCCCTACTCGGGACAGGGGGAGGACAATGAGCAGTTCTTC. Translated, it gives CASSALFRPYSGQGEDNEQFF. This rearrangement joins TRBV27 to TRBJ2-1, with 11 bases that match TRBD1. There are 21 residues in the CDR3. Germline assignment: CDR1 MNHEY and CDR2 SMNVEV (reference sequence). The V and J ends lost 5 bases and 5 bases, in that order; junction bases with no gene match: 23.